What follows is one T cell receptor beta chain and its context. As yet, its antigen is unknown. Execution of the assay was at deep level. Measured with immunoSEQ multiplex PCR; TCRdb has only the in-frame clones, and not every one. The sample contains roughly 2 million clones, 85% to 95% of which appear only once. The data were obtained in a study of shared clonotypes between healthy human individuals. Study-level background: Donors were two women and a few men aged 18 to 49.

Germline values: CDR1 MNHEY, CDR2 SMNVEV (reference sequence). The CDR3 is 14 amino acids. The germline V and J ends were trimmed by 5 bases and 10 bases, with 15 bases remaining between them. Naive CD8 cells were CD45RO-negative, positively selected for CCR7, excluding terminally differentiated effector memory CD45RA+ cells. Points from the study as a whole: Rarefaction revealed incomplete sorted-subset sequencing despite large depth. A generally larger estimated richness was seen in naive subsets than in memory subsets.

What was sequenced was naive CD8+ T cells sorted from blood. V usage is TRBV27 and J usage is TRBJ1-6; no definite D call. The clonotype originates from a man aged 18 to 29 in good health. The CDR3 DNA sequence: TGTGCCAGCAGTACTCGGTATGGGGAGTCACCCCTCCACTTT. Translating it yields CASSTRYGESPLHF.